This T cell receptor beta chain was retrieved from a study of shared clonotypes between healthy human individuals (dated by TCRdb to the early 2020s). For context, the study as a whole: A few men and a couple of women, aged 18 to 49 years, made up the cohort. For each donor, three plates each were used for CD4 naive and CD4 memory, two plates were used for CD8 naive, and one plate was used for CD8 memory. To estimate repertoire size and how much clonotype sharing occurs between individuals, the study deeply sequenced the blood TCR repertoires of roughly 5 healthy adults. Libraries were prepared and TCR repertoires were sequenced by different laboratories using diverse techniques, in order to increase sequencing depth and limit assay-specific biases. Leukapheresis yielded between about 0.9 and 10 billion PBMCs per donor. The investigation overall reported the following: Rarefaction of sorted-subset datasets indicated incomplete sequencing despite the large sequencing depth. About 5% of naive CD4, 3% to 3.5% of naive CD8, roughly 2.4% of memory CD4, and 0.4% of memory CD8 clonotypes were shared across a few donors. Higher generation probabilities were observed for clonotypes shared by all four sorted-subset donors than for non-shared clonotypes. Estimated clonotype richness was generally larger for naive than for memory subsets. Sampling was restricted to blood, and TCR repertoires in tissues likely differ from the TCR repertoires found in blood. The genetic and exposure-history diversity represented was limited by the small number of donors. Pairwise subsampling indicated that sequencing depth was expected to affect the degree of clonotype sharing among donors.

The CDR3 covers 14 residues, taking in both the cysteine and the phenylalanine. The only DNA kept is the CDR3, 42 bases in frame from the first base. The germline V gene provides CDR1 SGHRS and CDR2 YFSETQ. Relative to germline, V is missing 4 bases and J is missing 4 bases, with 4 bases of the junction outside any gene match. Using the deep immunoSEQ assay, TCR CDR3 regions were amplified from genomic DNA by multiplex PCR. Genomic DNA extracted from each cell subset was distributed evenly over all wells of several immunoSEQ 96-well plates, and each plate served as one replicate. For sorted subsets, roughly 190 ng of genomic DNA, equivalent to around 31,000 T cell genomes, went into each replicate PCR. Purified libraries were measured with a Qubit 3.0 fluorometer, size-checked on a Bioanalyzer 2100, and measured again with the KAPA Library Quantification kit. Each immunoSEQ 96-well plate was sequenced on its own single-read 150-cycle Illumina NextSeq 550 flow cell. The original methods were these. Because the immunoSEQ output included only junctional sequences and no quality scores, the filtering could not be the same as the filtering used for full-length reads. Sequences were annotated with PyIR, a Python wrapper for IgBLAST v1.9, and V/J genes and CDR3 were assigned using IMGT germline references. Reads were removed for weak V/J assignments (E-value above 1e-6), missing CDR3, stop codons, out-of-frame junctions, or ambiguous translated residues. V3J clonotypes were defined as sequences sharing an identical inferred V gene, J gene, and CDR3 amino acid sequence. Percentage overlap between repertoires was calculated by dividing the number of shared unique clonotypes by the size of the smaller repertoire. Three approaches were used to assess repertoire richness: RTK rarefaction, the Chao1 estimator, and Recon v2.1 estimates of unobserved clonotypes. For all TCRbeta clonotypes obtained by the gDNA method from a few donors, generation probabilities were computed with OLGA. Not all clones reach the TCRdb copy of this immuneACCESS table, which keeps in-frame sequences only. Checked studies attribute under half of the gap to unresolved V genes and leave the rest unexplained. V and J calls and clone size come straight from that table; D and trimming were deduced from the DNA. The sample yields 2 million to 3 million clones; 93% were counted once. The top ten clones comprise 0.36% of the sample.

This clone was seen a single time. The antigen it binds to is not known. One base away there is no much larger clone; base qualities are not given. The donors were healthy, HIV-negative adults with no recently reported acute infections or vaccinations. Every donor was a Caucasian adult living in Nashville, Tennessee, USA. Magnetic negative selection was used to enrich CD4+ T cells, after which naive cells were positively selected on CD45RA and the negative fraction became the memory subset. After blood collection by leukapheresis, PBMCs were isolated using Ficoll-Histopaque density gradient centrifugation and then cryopreserved in the vapor phase of liquid nitrogen. Purity and quantity of every magnetically sorted T cell population were checked by analytical flow cytometry. Each sorted fraction had its genomic DNA isolated and then quantified by UV absorbance on a Nanodrop 2000c.

The source is a man in his late teens or twenties in good health. Some clones in this sample may be carry-over from other donors' samples. The chain employs TRBV5-1 and TRBJ1-4; 7 central bases correspond to TRBD1. Sequencing was done on a sample of naive CD4+ T cells from PBMCs. The cell subset or site label, as the study defines it: CD45RA+ positively selected. The encoded CDR3 is CASSQGTVNEKLFF. The nucleotide sequence reads TGCGCCAGCAGCCAGGGGACAGTTAATGAAAAACTGTTTTTT.